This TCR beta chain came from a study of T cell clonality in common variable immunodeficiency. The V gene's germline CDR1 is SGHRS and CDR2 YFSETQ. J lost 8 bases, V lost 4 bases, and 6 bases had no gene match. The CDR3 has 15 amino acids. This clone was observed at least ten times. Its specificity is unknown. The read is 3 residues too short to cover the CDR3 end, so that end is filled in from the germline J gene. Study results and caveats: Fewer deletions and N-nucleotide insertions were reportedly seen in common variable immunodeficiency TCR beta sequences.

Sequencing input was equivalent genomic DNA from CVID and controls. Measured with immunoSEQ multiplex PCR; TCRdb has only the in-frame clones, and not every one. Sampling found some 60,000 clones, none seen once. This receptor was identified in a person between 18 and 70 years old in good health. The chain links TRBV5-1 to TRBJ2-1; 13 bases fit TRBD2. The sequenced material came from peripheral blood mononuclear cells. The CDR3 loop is CASSQLAGGLDEQFF. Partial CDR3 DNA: TGCGCCAGCAGCCAACTAGCGGGAGGGTTGGATGAG.